The 23 T cell receptor beta chains reported below all come from one sample, sequenced in a study of blood T cell repertoires in COVID-19. Here immunoSEQ multiplex PCR was the method, and the copy in TCRdb shows in-frame clones only, minus some. The table includes 180,000 or so clones, approximately 90% detected once. Material: PBMCs or T cells enriched from blood (not recorded which). Every receptor here comes from a young woman who had recovered from COVID-19.

The chain is built from TRBV21-1 and TRBJ2-7; TRBD2 is the table's D call and was not checked against the DNA. TRBV21-1 is given as a pseudogene. The CDR3 totals 23 residues. This CDR3 is CASSESLTRLAVLPRGRLYEQYF. The CDR3 coding sequence is TGTGCCAGCAGCGAGTCTCTTACTAGACTAGCGGTCCTACCTAGGGGGAGGCTCTACGAGCAGTACTTC.

This chain uses TRBV4-1 with TRBJ2-5, with a weak D call TRBD1 (5 bases). V lost 1 base and J lost 3, with 15 bases in between. CDR1 and CDR2 from the germline V gene are MGHRA and YSYEKL. This CDR3 has 16 residues. Here the CDR3 reads CASSQGFGRAKETQYF. The CDR3 nucleotides are TGCGCCAGCAGCCAAGGCTTCGGCAGGGCGAAAGAGACCCAGTACTTC.

The chain employs TRBV3-1 (or the pseudogene TRBV3-2) and TRBJ2-7, with a possible D match to TRBD2 (5 bases). The CDR3 sequence is 15 residues long. From germline, CDR1 is LGHDT and CDR2 YNNKEL (reference sequence). Trimming cost V 4 bases and J 4 bases, with 17 bases left between them. CDR3: CASSPPGGLGYEQYF. Written as DNA, the CDR3 is TGTGCCAGCAGCCCTCCGGGCGGGCTGGGTTACGAGCAGTACTTC.

This clone showed up just once. This chain links TRBV3-1 (or the pseudogene TRBV3-2) with TRBJ1-2; D is uncertain. The germline V gene encodes CDR1 LGHDT and CDR2 YNNKEL (reference sequence). The CDR3 runs 16 residues. The ends were cut back, 6 bases at V and 0 bases at J, with 17 bases in the middle. For the CDR3, the DNA is TGTGCCAGCAGTCCTAGGCCGTCGGTAGCTAACTATGGCTACACCTTC. It codes for CASSPRPSVANYGYTF.

This clone was detected once. The rearrangement joins TRBV19 to TRBJ2-3; D unresolved. V was clipped by 3 bases and J by 5 bases, with 6 bases between them. This CDR3 comprises 12 residues. Germline loops: CDR1 LNHDA, CDR2 SQIVND (reference sequence). CDR3: CASSIWRDTQYF. The CDR3 DNA reads TGTGCCAGTAGTATCTGGAGAGATACGCAGTATTTT. Full variable domain (remainder filled in from reference TRBV19 and TRBJ2-3): DGGITQSPKYLFRKEGQNVTLSCEQNLNHDAMYWYRQDPGQGLRLIYYSQIVNDFQKGDIAEGYSVSREKKESFPLTVTSAQKNPTAFYLCASSIWRDTQYFGPGTRLTVL.

This chain links TRBV3-1 (or the pseudogene TRBV3-2) with TRBJ2-3, with 10 bases that match TRBD2. Germline V CDR1 and CDR2: LGHDT, YNNKEL (reference sequence). There are 16 residues in the CDR3. V lost 1 base, J lost 2 bases, and 3 bases stayed unmatched. The CDR3 nucleotides are TGTGCCAGCAGCCAAGGGACTAGCGGCCCCACAGATACGCAGTATTTT. This sequence encodes CASSQGTSGPTDTQYF.

This rearrangement joins TRBV30 to TRBJ2-3; D gene ambiguous. The CDR3 loop spans 11 amino acids. Trimming stripped 4 bases from V and 6 bases from J, with 8 bases between. Germline V lookup: CDR1 GTSNPN, CDR2 SVGIG (reference sequence). The CDR3 DNA sequence: TGTGCCTGGACGGTATCGGATACGCAGTATTTT. Protein sequence: CAWTVSDTQYF.

V and J are TRBV28 and TRBJ1-2; D is undetermined. Trimming removed 6 bases from V and 4 bases from J, with 9 bases in between. CDR3 length equals 12 residues. Germline CDR1 and CDR2: MDHEN and SYDVKM. The CDR3 coding sequence is TGTGCCAGCAGGGGTAGCGGCTATGGCTACACCTTC. Protein sequence: CASRGSGYGYTF.

V is TRBV19 and J is TRBJ1-1, with D possibly being TRBD1 (6 bases). Trimming cost V 2 bases and J 1 base, with 11 bases left between them. CDR3 length: 15 residues. Germline CDR1 reads LNHDA; CDR2 reads SQIVND (reference sequence). The CDR3 DNA reads as TGTGCCAGTAGTATACAGGGGCGCCGGAACACTGAAGCTTTCTTT. This translates into CASSIQGRRNTEAFF.

The CDR3 is CASSLMGQRTGELFF. The CDR3 DNA reads as TGTGCCAGCAGTTTAATGGGACAGCGCACCGGGGAGCTGTTTTTT. The chain recombines TRBV28 with TRBJ2-2, with 7 nucleotides matching TRBD1. Unmatched junction bases numbered 4, after V lost 2 bases and J lost 4 bases. The V gene's germline CDR1 is MDHEN and CDR2 SYDVKM. The CDR3 has 15 amino acids. The entire variable domain, with the rest obtained from reference TRBV28 and TRBJ2-2, is as follows: DVKVTQSSRYLVKRTGEKVFLECVQDMDHENMFWYRQDPGLGLRLIYFSYDVKMKEKGDIPEGYSVSREKKERFSLILESASTNQTSMYLCASSLMGQRTGELFFGEGSRLTVL.

This rearrangement joins TRBV30 to TRBJ2-2; 10 positions match TRBD2. CDR1 and CDR2 from the germline V gene are GTSNPN and SVGIG (reference sequence). V was pared by 4 bases and J by 7 bases, with 3 bases of the junction left unmatched. This CDR3 is built from 13 residues. In DNA form, the CDR3 reads TGTGCCTGGACTAGCGGGAGCGTCGGGGAGCTGTTTTTT. The encoded protein is CAWTSGSVGELFF.

This rearrangement joins TRBV5-6 to TRBJ2-5; D gene unclear. The CDR3 has 15 residues. Germline values: CDR1 SGHDT, CDR2 YYEEEE. Trimming took 5 bases from V and 0 from J, leaving 14 bases between them. CDR3 nucleotides: TGTGCCAGCAGTACCCCTGCTACCAACCAAGAGACCCAGTACTTC. The encoded protein is CASSTPATNQETQYF.

This chain joins TRBV28 and TRBJ2-7; 13 bases match TRBD2. The J segment lost 1 base and the V segment lost 4 bases, leaving 13 bases of the junction unmatched. The CDR3 is made up of 19 amino acids. CDR1 MDHEN and CDR2 SYDVKM come from the germline V gene. This CDR3 is CASSSAPGLAGSSSYEQYF. The CDR3 DNA is TGTGCCAGCAGTTCGGCACCGGGACTAGCGGGATCGTCGTCCTACGAGCAGTACTTC.

The rearrangement links TRBV6-2 or TRBV6-3 to TRBJ2-7, with 9 positions matching TRBD2. Germline trimming cut 4 bases from V and 13 bases from J; bases unmatched to any gene: 14. The CDR3 length is 14 residues. Germline V gene lookup returns CDR1 MNHEY and CDR2 SVGEGT. The CDR3 spells CASSFLGGRAPHYF. The CDR3 DNA reads as TGTGCCAGCAGTTTTCTGGGCGGGAGGGCTCCTCATTACTTC.

This sequence joins TRBV6-5 and TRBJ2-5, with 9 bases identical to TRBD2. This CDR3 comprises 14 residues. Trimming cost V 2 bases and J 5 bases; bases outside gene matches: 3. Germline V lookup: CDR1 MNHEY, CDR2 SVGAGI. CDR3 protein: CASSYVAGGETQYF. The CDR3 coding sequence is TGTGCCAGCAGTTACGTCGCGGGAGGGGAGACCCAGTACTTC.

This clone turned up a few times. V usage is TRBV27 and J usage is TRBJ2-7, with TRBD2 as a possible D gene (6 bases). Germline CDR1 and CDR2: MNHEY and SMNVEV (reference sequence). The CDR3 extends over 17 amino acids. Deletions cut 3 bases from V and 0 bases from J, with 18 bases between. The CDR3 coding sequence is TGTGCCAGCAGTTTTCGATTCCTTGGGAGGAACTCCTACGAGCAGTACTTC. It encodes CASSFRFLGRNSYEQYF.

Turning to this clone: Other DNA sequences within the sample encode an identical CDR3. V and J are TRBV5-4 and TRBJ2-1; D gene unclear. V gave up 2 bases and J gave up 7 bases, with 7 bases separating them. The CDR3 has 12 amino acids. From germline, CDR1 is SGHNT and CDR2 YYREEE (reference sequence). CDR3 region: CASSLTVNEQFF. The CDR3 DNA follows: TGTGCCAGCAGCTTAACGGTTAATGAGCAGTTCTTC. The full variable domain, its missing parts supplied by reference TRBV5-4 and TRBJ2-1, is ETGVTQSPTHLIKTRGQQVTLRCSSQSGHNTVSWYQQALGQGPQFIFQYYREEENGRGNFPPRFSGLQFPNYSSELNVNALELDDSALYLCASSLTVNEQFFGPGTRLTVL.

The rearrangement uses TRBV11-2 and TRBJ1-6, with TRBD1 matching 8 bases. J was trimmed by 8 bases and V by 2 bases; bases with no gene match: 5. The CDR3 runs to 15 residues. Germline CDR1 reads SGHAT; CDR2 reads FQNNGV. The CDR3 coding sequence is TGTGCCAGCAGCTTATCGCAGGGGGCCTATTCACCCCTCCACTTT. This encodes CASSLSQGAYSPLHF.

The V call is TRBV5-6, the J call TRBJ2-1; D not certain. In germline, CDR1 is SGHDT, CDR2 YYEEEE. With 6 bases removed from V and 9 bases from J, the gap between germline ends came to 10 bases. The CDR3 has 11 residues. CDR3 coding DNA: TGTGCCAGCATGAGAGAATTTGAGCAGTTCTTC. It encodes CASMREFEQFF.

The genes are TRBV15 and TRBJ2-7, with 9 nucleotides matching TRBD2. Germline V lookup: CDR1 LNHNV, CDR2 YYDKDF (reference sequence). With 0 bases clipped from V and 6 bases from J, the junction kept 6 bases outside the gene matches. The CDR3 loop spans 15 amino acids. CDR3 protein: CATSRDQGTSSEQYF. Written as DNA, the CDR3 is TGTGCCACCAGCAGAGATCAGGGGACTAGCAGCGAGCAGTACTTC.

The chain couples TRBV5-4 to TRBJ1-3; D remains ambiguous. Germline V gene data show CDR1 as SGHNT and CDR2 as YYREEE (reference sequence). Trimming pared 0 bases from V and 0 bases from J, leaving 7 bases between. The CDR3 is 15 residues long. The CDR3 DNA sequence: TGTGCCAGCAGCTTGGATGCGTTCTCTGGAAACACCATATATTTT. It codes for CASSLDAFSGNTIYF.

DNA for the CDR3: TGTGCCAGCAGTTTATATGAACAGGTCGGCTATGGCTACACCTTC. The encoded protein is CASSLYEQVGYGYTF. The genes are TRBV28 and TRBJ1-2, with D perhaps matching TRBD1 (5 bases). This CDR3 region has 15 residues. Germline lookup yields CDR1 MDHEN and CDR2 SYDVKM. The ends were cut back, 1 base at V and 4 bases at J, with 13 bases in the middle.

The table lists this clone with a count of one. The V call is TRBV27, the J call TRBJ1-5; D is undetermined. The CDR3 runs to 15 residues. Trimming left V 3 bases short and J 0 bases short, with 9 bases between. CDR1 and CDR2 from the germline V gene are MNHEY and SMNVEV (reference sequence). The CDR3 DNA is TGTGCCAGCAGTTTCGCGGCTTATAGCAATCAGCCCCAGCATTTT. Its protein product is CASSFAAYSNQPQHF.